One sample yielded the 24 T cell receptor beta chains listed below, sequenced in a study of CD8+ T cells in alopecia areata. Extracted RNA was reverse transcribed, and the resulting cDNA served as sequencing template. TCRdb's table, derived via immunoSEQ multiplex PCR, lists solely in-frame clones and lacks some. The data contain about 200,000 clones, roughly 66% of them seen just once; the ten biggest clones take up under 1.2%. As for treatment: oral pan-JAK inhibitor, 5-10 mg twice daily. Sequenced material: CD4+ T cells sorted from blood, taken at week 24, from a patient treated with tofacitinib. These receptor sequences come from a human donor with alopecia areata.

The V call is TRBV7-9, the J call TRBJ2-7; the match to TRBD1 covers 9 bases. The J segment lost 2 bases and the V segment lost 10 bases, leaving 3 bases of the junction unmatched. Per germline, CDR1 SEHNR and CDR2 FQNEAQ (reference sequence). The CDR3 has 12 amino acids. The chain's CDR3 is CATGTGPYEQYF. The CDR3 region has the DNA TGTGCCACCGGGACAGGGCCCTACGAGCAGTACTTC.

The V gene is TRBV29-1, the J gene TRBJ1-2, with D hard to call. V was shortened by 2 bases and J by 7 bases, with 11 bases between the two germline ends. The CDR3 spans 12 residues. Germline assignment: CDR1 SQVTM and CDR2 ANQGSEA. The CDR3 reads CSVERPAAGYTF. CDR3 nucleotide sequence: TGCAGCGTTGAAAGGCCAGCAGCTGGCTACACCTTC.

The chain recombines TRBV6-5 with TRBJ2-5, with 7 bases lining up with TRBD2. CDR1 and CDR2 from the germline V gene are MNHEY and SVGAGI. With V trimmed by 2 bases and J by 7 bases, 10 bases remained unmatched. CDR3 length equals 15 residues. DNA of the CDR3: TGTGCCAGCAGTTACCGGATGGGCGGGGAGGGGACCCAGTACTTC. This gives the protein CASSYRMGGEGTQYF.

The V gene is TRBV30, the J gene TRBJ1-5; D gene uncertain. The CDR3 has 15 amino acids. Between the trimmed V and J ends, which lost 2 bases and 1 base, there was a span of 12 bases. Germline V CDR1 and CDR2: GTSNPN, SVGIG (reference sequence). CDR3 protein: CAWSRHRSSNQPQHF. The CDR3 bases are TGTGCCTGGAGTCGACACCGAAGCAGCAATCAGCCCCAGCATTTT.

This clone was observed a handful of times. The chain uses TRBV7-8 and TRBJ2-7, with D perhaps matching TRBD1 or TRBD2 (5 bases each). Trimming removed 2 bases at V and 5 bases at J, with 19 bases between. Per the germline V gene, CDR1 is SGHVS and CDR2 is FQNEAQ. This CDR3 has 16 residues. The CDR3 region has the DNA TGTGCCAGCAGCTTAATTAGCGACAGTTTGGCGGACGAGCAGTACTTC. Protein: CASSLISDSLADEQYF.

The chain employs TRBV7-3 and TRBJ2-7, with TRBD1 as a possible D gene (6 bases). This CDR3 has 15 residues. Germline CDR1 reads SGHTA; CDR2 reads FQGTGA. V was cut by 3 bases and J by 2 bases, with 14 bases left in between. The CDR3 reads CASSLHWDTTYEQYF. The CDR3 DNA reads TGTGCCAGCAGCTTGCATTGGGACACCACCTACGAGCAGTACTTC.

This clone occurred a few times. The V gene is TRBV14, the J gene TRBJ1-4, with 8 nucleotides matching TRBD1. Losses at the gene ends were 5 bases for V and 5 bases for J; bases not matched to a gene: 7. The CDR3 is made up of 15 amino acids. Germline V gene sequence: CDR1 SGHDN, CDR2 FVKESK. The CDR3 sequence is CASSTRDRRNEKLFF. The CDR3 DNA follows: TGTGCCAGCAGCACAAGGGACAGGAGAAATGAAAAACTGTTTTTT.

The chain is built from TRBV19 and TRBJ2-5, with 12 bases lining up with TRBD2. The germline CDR1 and CDR2 sequences are LNHDA and SQIVND (reference sequence). The CDR3 contains 15 residues. J was trimmed by 5 bases and V by 4 bases; bases with no gene match: 5. The CDR3 region has the DNA TGTGCCAGTAGTACCTGGACTAGCGGGGTGGAGACCCAGTACTTC. Translated, it gives CASSTWTSGVETQYF.

This chain connects TRBV30 to TRBJ1-5; D gene uncertain. Deletions cut 2 bases from V and 5 bases from J, with 13 bases between. This CDR3 has 14 amino acids. Germline CDR1 is GTSNPN and CDR2 is SVGIG (reference sequence). The CDR3, as DNA: TGTGCCTGGAGTCCGGGTCAGGCGTATCAGCCCCAGCATTTT. Translating gives CAWSPGQAYQPQHF.

This clone has more than one count but fewer than ten. The chain has TRBV10-3 and TRBJ2-3, with D perhaps matching TRBD2 (6 bases). This CDR3 contains 13 residues. The V end lost 4 bases, the J end lost 6 bases, and 11 bases lay between the germline ends. Per germline, CDR1 ENHRY and CDR2 SYGVKD. CDR3 loop: CAISGLEGDTQYF. CDR3 nucleotide sequence: TGTGCCATCAGTGGACTAGAGGGGGATACGCAGTATTTT.

The rearrangement links TRBV29-1 to TRBJ2-6; D remains unclear. CDR3 length equals 13 residues. Germline V gene lookup returns CDR1 SQVTM and CDR2 ANQGSEA. The ends were cut back, 3 bases at V and 4 bases at J, with 7 bases in the middle. The DNA for the CDR3 is TGCAGCGTTGATTTAGACGGGGCCAACGTCCTGACTTTC. Protein sequence: CSVDLDGANVLTF.

The chain is built from TRBV23-1 and TRBJ1-5, with a tentative D call TRBD1 (5 bases). TRBV23-1 is reported as an ORF; its role is uncertain. The CDR3 covers 18 residues. Trimming stripped 0 bases from V and 0 bases from J, with 15 bases between. The CDR3 is CASSQSGEGNYSNQPQHF. The CDR3 DNA reads as TGCGCCAGCAGTCAATCAGGGGAGGGGAATTATAGCAATCAGCCCCAGCATTTT.

The J gene is TRBJ2-5, the V gene TRBV5-1; the D gene is possibly TRBD2 (7 bases). The CDR3 spans 16 residues. CDR1 and CDR2 from the germline V gene are SGHRS and YFSETQ. V was pared by 0 bases and J by 5 bases, with 17 bases between. The CDR3 nucleotides read TGCGCCAGCAGCTTGGTAGTCTCGGGGGGCGTTGAGACCCAGTACTTC. Translation: CASSLVVSGGVETQYF.

The CDR3 loop reads CASSLDVTGGSSYNEQFF. CDR3 nucleotides: TGTGCCAGCAGCTTAGACGTAACGGGGGGGAGCTCCTACAATGAGCAGTTCTTC. This chain joins TRBV13 and TRBJ2-1; the match to TRBD2 covers 8 bases. The trim removed 1 base at V and 0 bases at J, leaving 8 bases unmatched. The V gene's germline CDR1 is PRHDT and CDR2 FYEKMQ (reference sequence). The CDR3 extends over 18 amino acids. Full variable domain (rest looked up from reference TRBV13 and TRBJ2-1): AAGVIQSPRHLIKEKRETATLKCYPIPRHDTVYWYQQGPGQDPQFLISFYEKMQSDKGSIPDRFSAQQFSDYHSELNMSSLELGDSALYFCASSLDVTGGSSYNEQFFGPGTRLTVL.

This rearrangement joins TRBV14 to TRBJ1-1, with D unresolved. The germline V gene has CDR1 SGHDN and CDR2 FVKESK. Trimming left V 4 bases short and J 2 bases short, with 17 bases between. CDR3 length: 16 residues. The CDR3 sequence is CASSLMTRDENTEAFF. DNA of the CDR3: TGTGCCAGCAGCCTTATGACGAGGGATGAAAACACTGAAGCTTTCTTT.

The rearrangement joins TRBV30 to TRBJ1-6; D remains unclear. Trimming shortened V by 4 bases and J by 5 bases, and 6 bases separated the two germline ends. The CDR3 covers 12 residues. CDR1 and CDR2 from the germline V gene are GTSNPN and SVGIG (reference sequence). DNA of the CDR3: TGTGCCTGGAACAGTAATAATTCACCCCTCCACTTT. Translating it yields CAWNSNNSPLHF.

The V call is TRBV25-1, the J call TRBJ2-3, with D maybe TRBD1 (5 bases). Looked up from germline, CDR1 is MGHDK and CDR2 is SYGVNS. Trimming removed 6 bases at V and 4 bases at J, with 11 bases between. CDR3 size: 13 residues. CDR3 region: CASRAGFPDTQYF. CDR3 DNA: TGTGCCAGCAGGGCAGGGTTCCCAGATACGCAGTATTTT.

On this clone itself: Other DNA sequences in the sample encode the same CDR3. The chain employs TRBV7-3 and TRBJ2-3; D is uncertain. CDR1 and CDR2 from the germline V gene are SGHTA and FQGTGA. Trimming shortened V by 1 base and J by 5 bases, and 7 bases separated the two germline ends. The CDR3 has 13 residues. DNA for the CDR3: TGTGCCAGCAGCTTAAGGGAAGGAGATACGCAGTATTTT. Its protein is CASSLREGDTQYF.

The table lists this clone with a few counts. The chain is built from TRBV10-1 and TRBJ2-1; 9 nucleotides agree with TRBD1. This CDR3 region has 17 residues. Per germline, CDR1 WNHNN and CDR2 SYGVQD (reference sequence). V was clipped by 3 bases and J by 4 bases; unmatched bases: 10. The CDR3 here is CASSDPRGTGPYNEQFF. For the CDR3, the DNA is TGCGCCAGCAGTGACCCGAGAGGGACAGGGCCTTACAATGAGCAGTTCTTC.

V gene TRBV6-5 combines with J gene TRBJ1-2; possible D gene TRBD1, 5 bases. Germline CDR1 is MNHEY and CDR2 is SVGAGI. CDR3 length equals 13 residues. V was clipped by 6 bases and J by 3 bases, with 11 bases between them. CDR3 region: CASRRQSDYGYTF. CDR3 bases: TGTGCCAGCAGGAGACAGTCTGACTATGGCTACACCTTC.

The chain uses TRBV25-1 and TRBJ2-5; D unresolved. Germline assignment: CDR1 MGHDK and CDR2 SYGVNS. Trimming cost V 0 bases and J 2 bases, with 7 bases left between them. The CDR3 is made up of 14 amino acids. The DNA of the CDR3 is TGTGCCAGCAGTGAATATGACAAACAAGAGACCCAGTACTTC. It yields the protein CASSEYDKQETQYF.

This clone was recorded only once. This CDR3 reads CASSLVGGGVLFF. The CDR3 DNA sequence: TGTGCCAGCAGCTTAGTCGGCGGGGGTGTGCTGTTTTTT. The chain combines TRBV7-6 with TRBJ2-2, with 7 bases identical to TRBD2. The CDR3 totals 13 residues. Germline trimming cut 1 base from V and 13 bases from J; bases unmatched to any gene: 6. Per germline, CDR1 SGHVS and CDR2 FNYEAQ.

This clone was observed once. The chain joins TRBV6-5 to TRBJ1-2; D possibly corresponds to TRBD1 (6 bases). V dropped 7 bases and J dropped 7 bases, with 13 bases sitting between them. The CDR3 has 12 residues. Germline V lookup: CDR1 MNHEY, CDR2 SVGAGI. The CDR3 coding sequence is TGTGCCAGCAAAGAGGGGGGCAGTGGCTACACCTTC. As protein: CASKEGGSGYTF.

The chain couples TRBV4-3 to TRBJ2-4; 8 bases match TRBD1. This CDR3 region has 16 residues. Germline-derived CDR1 and CDR2 are LGHNA and YSLEER. After removal of 0 bases from V and 6 bases from J, the junction contained 7 bases not matched to a gene. CDR3 nucleotide sequence: TGCGCCAGCAGCCAAGAGCACGGGCAGGGGGCAAACATTCAGTACTTC. It encodes CASSQEHGQGANIQYF.